This T cell receptor (beta chain) was found in a study of naive and memory T cell subsets. Ligated cDNA underwent four rounds of PCR with nested alpha and beta constant region primers and SP2. For blood and skin samples, reverse transcription used TCR alpha and beta constant primers. Each CDR3 protein gets one entry after TCRdb re-called the 5' RACE reads with MiXCR. Among approximately 30,000 distinct CDR3 sequences listed, over 15% were seen once. Trimming pared 2 bases from V and 5 bases from J, leaving 16 bases between. The CDR3 consists of 15 residues. Germline values: CDR1 MNHEY, CDR2 SMNVEV (reference sequence). TCR cDNA received a 3' ligated oligonucleotide that carried a UMI. Input was roughly 1 to 1,100 ng of DNase-treated total RNA without cell sorting.

This chain uses TRBV27 with TRBJ2-7, with D possibly matching TRBD2 (6 bases). This receptor was identified in a female donor in good health. For the CDR3, the DNA is TGTGCCAGCAGTTTAGGGAGGAAGGTTCGCGACGAGCAGTACTTC. As protein: CASSLGRKVRDEQYF.